Shown below are 29 T cell receptor beta chains from a single sample sequenced in a study of PD-L1 blockade in urothelial cancer. Using immunoSEQ multiplex PCR, the repertoire was profiled, and TCRdb retains in-frame clones only, with some absent. In the table there are 44,000 or so clones, about 91% of which are singletons. The sequencing used PBMCs, collected around atezolizumab (anti-PD-L1) treatment. These receptors were taken from a man older than 75 with urothelial cancer.

This clone was counted once. J is TRBJ2-3 and V is TRBV4-1, with 10 bases that match TRBD2. The CDR3 covers 19 residues. V was clipped by 4 bases and J by 4 bases; unmatched bases: 17. Germline CDR1 reads MGHRA; CDR2 reads YSYEKL. The CDR3 DNA is TGCGCCAGCAGCCTCGGGCCGATGGAGCGGGAGGGCCGATCAGATACGCAGTATTTT. Translated: CASSLGPMEREGRSDTQYF.

The gene calls are TRBV6-1 and TRBJ1-2, with D hard to call. Germline CDR1 MNHNS, CDR2 SASEGT. The CDR3 is made up of 15 amino acids. The V gene lost 1 base and the J gene lost 3 bases, with 12 bases spanning the gap. As DNA, the CDR3 is TGTGCCAGCAGTGAAGGTGGACTCTTATACTATGGCTACACCTTC. Its translation: CASSEGGLLYYGYTF.

A single count supports this clone. CDR3 loop: CASSIDSGVDIQYF. The DNA for the CDR3 is TGTGCCAGTAGTATAGATTCAGGGGTCGACATTCAGTACTTC. The V gene is TRBV19, the J gene TRBJ2-4; D possibly corresponds to TRBD1 (6 bases). From germline, CDR1 is LNHDA and CDR2 SQIVND (reference sequence). The V end was cut by 0 bases, the J end by 8 bases, with 11 bases between. This CDR3 has 14 amino acids.

This clone was recorded a few times. V usage is TRBV6-6 and J usage is TRBJ1-5, with D perhaps matching TRBD1 (6 bases). Germline CDR1 and CDR2: MNHNY and SVGAGI (reference sequence). V was clipped by 4 bases and J by 0 bases, with 7 bases between them. This CDR3 is built from 14 residues. This chain's CDR3 is CASSSRGSNQPQHF. CDR3 DNA sequence: TGTGCCAGCAGTTCCAGGGGTAGCAATCAGCCCCAGCATTTT.

The chain has TRBV2 and TRBJ1-4, with a possible D match to TRBD1 (6 bases). V lost 7 bases, J lost 4 bases, and 10 bases lay in between. The CDR3 extends over 13 amino acids. The germline V gene encodes CDR1 SNHLY and CDR2 FYNNEI. This CDR3 is CASNGQLNEKLFF. CDR3 coding DNA: TGTGCCAGCAATGGACAGCTTAATGAAAAACTGTTTTTT.

V and J are TRBV5-1 and TRBJ2-7; 7 bases fit TRBD1. V dropped 1 base and J dropped 2; count of bases not matched to a gene: 6. CDR1 and CDR2 (germline): SGHRS, YFSETQ. The CDR3 is made up of 15 amino acids. The CDR3 spells CASSLTGQVTYEQYF. The CDR3 DNA follows: TGCGCCAGCAGCTTGACTGGACAGGTAACCTACGAGCAGTACTTC.

This chain links TRBV7-9 with TRBJ2-1; D may be TRBD2 (6 bases). The CDR3 is made up of 15 amino acids. CDR1 and CDR2 (germline): SEHNR, FQNEAQ (reference sequence). V was trimmed by 7 bases and J by 7 bases, leaving 20 bases between them. The CDR3 DNA sequence: TGTGCCAGCATCAAATCGGGACTCCTAGGAAATGAGCAGTTCTTC. It yields the protein CASIKSGLLGNEQFF. Complete variable domain (other parts from reference TRBV7-9 and TRBJ2-1): DTGVSQNPRHKITKRGQNVTFRCDPISEHNRLYWYRQTLGQGPEFLTYFQNEAQLEKSRLLSDRFSAERPKGSFSTLEIQRTEQGDSAMYLCASIKSGLLGNEQFFGPGTRLTVL.

This clone came up once. CDR3: CASSLVADREDGYTF. CDR3 bases: TGTGCCAGCAGCTTGGTGGCGGACAGGGAGGATGGCTACACCTTC. The chain combines TRBV5-6 with TRBJ1-2; 8 bases match TRBD1. Germline trimming cut 0 bases from V and 6 bases from J; bases unmatched to any gene: 7. Looked up from germline, CDR1 is SGHDT and CDR2 is YYEEEE. The CDR3 runs 15 residues.

V and J are TRBV2 and TRBJ1-4; the D gene is possibly TRBD1 (5 bases). Germline CDR1 is SNHLY and CDR2 is FYNNEI. V lost 6 bases and J 6 bases, leaving 20 bases between the germline ends. CDR3 length equals 16 residues. The DNA of the CDR3 is TGTGCCAGCAGCAACTCAGGGTTCCGGAGGGATGAAAAACTGTTTTTT. This gives the protein CASSNSGFRRDEKLFF.

V usage is TRBV9 and J usage is TRBJ1-3, with 9 nucleotides matching TRBD1. The CDR3 is made up of 16 amino acids. Germline V gene sequence: CDR1 SGDLS, CDR2 YYNGEE. Losses at the gene ends were 4 bases for V and 2 bases for J; bases not matched to a gene: 7. The CDR3 here is CASSPYRGLTGNTIYF. DNA of the CDR3: TGTGCCAGCAGCCCTTACAGGGGGCTAACTGGAAACACCATATATTTT. Full variable domain (remainder filled in from reference TRBV9 and TRBJ1-3): DSGVTQTPKHLITATGQRVTLRCSPRSGDLSVYWYQQSLDQGLQFLIQYYNGEERAKGNILERFSAQQFPDLHSELNLSSLELGDSALYFCASSPYRGLTGNTIYFGEGSWLTVV.

The chain joins TRBV5-1 to TRBJ1-2; 7 nucleotides agree with TRBD1. The CDR3 totals 14 residues. CDR1 is SGHRS, CDR2 YFSETQ, per germline. The ends lost 3 bases at V and 2 bases at J; junction bases unmatched: 4. The chain's CDR3 is CASSSGQANYGYTF. In DNA, the CDR3 is TGCGCCAGCAGCTCAGGACAGGCGAACTATGGCTACACCTTC.

J is TRBJ1-5 and V is TRBV2, with D possibly matching TRBD1 (5 bases). The germline V and J ends were trimmed by 4 bases and 3 bases, with 7 bases remaining between them. The length of the CDR3 is 13 residues. Germline V CDR1 and CDR2: SNHLY, FYNNEI. DNA of the CDR3: TGTGCCAGCAGTGGGGACTCCAATCAGCCCCAGCATTTT. Its translation: CASSGDSNQPQHF.

The V call is TRBV5-8, the J call TRBJ1-1; no clear D gene. From germline, CDR1 is SGHTS and CDR2 YDEGEE. This CDR3 is built from 15 residues. Trimming shortened V by 5 bases and J by 1 base, and 15 bases separated the two germline ends. CDR3 sequence (DNA): TGTGCCAGCAGACGACAACGGTCGGAGAACACTGAAGCTTTCTTT. Translation: CASRRQRSENTEAFF.

The chain combines TRBV19 with TRBJ2-2; TRBD2 matches 12 bases. Germline V gene data show CDR1 as LNHDA and CDR2 as SQIVND (reference sequence). The length of the CDR3 is 18 residues. V dropped 3 bases and J dropped 3; count of bases not matched to a gene: 8. The CDR3, as DNA: TGTGCCAGTAGTATCTCACTAGCGGGAGGTCGTCACACCGGGGAGCTGTTTTTT. Amino acid sequence: CASSISLAGGRHTGELFF.

This clone was seen a single time. The chain has TRBV18 and TRBJ1-2; 11 bases are a match to TRBD1. The CDR3 totals 15 residues. The germline V gene has CDR1 KGHSH and CDR2 LQKENI. Trimming removed 3 bases from V and 6 bases from J; junction bases left unmatched: 6. The CDR3 spells CASSPSGTGGNGYTF. CDR3 DNA sequence: TGTGCCAGCTCACCGAGTGGGACAGGGGGTAATGGCTACACCTTC. Based on the CDR3 plus reference TRBV18 and TRBJ1-2, the full variable domain is NAGVMQNPRHLVRRRGQEARLRCSPMKGHSHVYWYRQLPEEGLKFMVYLQKENIIDESGMPKERFSAEFPKEGPSILRIQQVVRGDSAAYFCASSPSGTGGNGYTFGSGTRLTVV.

The V and J genes are TRBV5-1 and TRBJ2-4; 8 bases fit TRBD2. The J segment lost 7 bases and the V segment lost 5 bases, leaving 8 bases of the junction unmatched. This CDR3 spans 14 amino acids. The V gene's germline CDR1 is SGHRS and CDR2 YFSETQ. Here the CDR3 reads CASRPGLEMNIQYF. The CDR3 DNA reads as TGCGCCAGCAGGCCGGGACTAGAGATGAACATTCAGTACTTC. Filled out from reference TRBV5-1 and TRBJ2-4, the complete variable domain reads KAGVTQTPRYLIKTRGQQVTLSCSPISGHRSVSWYQQTPGQGLQFLFEYFSETQRNKGNFPGRFSGRQFSNSRSEMNVSTLELGDSALYLCASRPGLEMNIQYFGAGTRLSVL.

V gene TRBV2 combines with J gene TRBJ2-5; TRBD1 agrees at 7 bases. The CDR3 loop spans 16 amino acids. The junction had 11 bases not matched to a gene; V was cut back by 3 bases and J by 4 bases. Germline assignment: CDR1 SNHLY and CDR2 FYNNEI. CDR3 DNA: TGTGCCAGCAGTGAGCGACCGACGACAGGGTTAGAGACCCAGTACTTC. The encoded protein is CASSERPTTGLETQYF.

The V gene is TRBV10-3, the J gene TRBJ2-5; D remains unclear. The CDR3 is 11 residues long. Germline values: CDR1 ENHRY, CDR2 SYGVKD. The ends were cut back, 2 bases at V and 5 bases at J, with 3 bases in the middle. As DNA, the CDR3 is TGTGCCATCAGTGAGGAGGAGACCCAGTACTTC. Its translation: CAISEEETQYF.

The chain employs TRBV19 and TRBJ1-2, with a weak D call TRBD1 (5 bases). The CDR3 is 14 amino acids. The ends were cut back, 6 bases at V and 5 bases at J, with 16 bases in the middle. Germline assignment: CDR1 LNHDA and CDR2 SQIVND (reference sequence). Written as DNA, the CDR3 is TGTGCCAGTAGCCCGGACATAACAACTTATGGCTACACCTTC. As protein: CASSPDITTYGYTF.

This sequence joins TRBV6-5 and TRBJ1-4; TRBD1 is a possible D gene (6 bases). The CDR3 runs to 14 residues. V was clipped by 0 bases and J by 7 bases, with 9 bases between them. Germline V CDR1 and CDR2: MNHEY, SVGAGI. CDR3 in amino acids: CASSYSGHLEKLFF. The CDR3 DNA sequence: TGTGCCAGCAGTTACTCGGGACATCTTGAAAAACTGTTTTTT.

The chain is built from TRBV2 and TRBJ1-2; the match to TRBD1 covers 8 bases. The V gene's germline CDR1 is SNHLY and CDR2 FYNNEI. CDR3 size: 15 residues. V shed 6 bases, J shed 1 base, and the junction held 7 bases outside the gene matches. CDR3 coding DNA: TGTGCCAGCAGACCCACGGGACAGGATAACTATGGCTACACCTTC. Translated, it gives CASRPTGQDNYGYTF.

The chain combines TRBV27 with TRBJ2-6, with 11 bases fitting TRBD1. The CDR3 is made up of 16 amino acids. Germline V lookup: CDR1 MNHEY, CDR2 SMNVEV (reference sequence). V dropped 6 bases and J dropped 4; count of bases not matched to a gene: 5. This CDR3 is CASSLGQGAGANVLTF. The CDR3 region has the DNA TGTGCCAGCAGCCTCGGACAGGGGGCCGGGGCCAACGTCCTGACTTTC. The variable domain in full, with the rest retrieved from reference TRBV27 and TRBJ2-6, is EAQVTQNPRYLITVTGKKLTVTCSQNMNHEYMSWYRQDPGLGLRQIYYSMNVEVTDKGDVPEGYKVSRKEKRNFPLILESPSPNQTSLYFCASSLGQGAGANVLTFGAGSRLTVL.

The chain uses TRBV10-1 and TRBJ2-3, with 12 nucleotides matching TRBD2. Germline V gene data show CDR1 as WNHNN and CDR2 as SYGVQD (reference sequence). This CDR3 region has 15 residues. After removal of 6 bases from V and 3 bases from J, the junction contained 4 bases not matched to a gene. The CDR3 loop is CASSPGTSGTDTQYF. CDR3 in DNA: TGCGCCAGCAGCCCCGGGACTAGCGGGACAGATACGCAGTATTTT.

The chain recombines TRBV11-2 with TRBJ1-1; D gene uncertain. Per germline, CDR1 SGHAT and CDR2 FQNNGV. This CDR3 is 14 amino acids long. Trimming cost V 2 bases and J 1 base, with 8 bases left between them. CDR3 DNA: TGTGCCAGCAGCTTAATGGGGAGGAACACTGAAGCTTTCTTT. This sequence encodes CASSLMGRNTEAFF.

The V and J genes are TRBV28 and TRBJ1-2; D is perhaps TRBD1 (6 bases). Deletions cut 3 bases from V and 2 bases from J, with 13 bases between. The CDR3 sequence is 15 residues long. Germline CDR1 reads MDHEN; CDR2 reads SYDVKM. In DNA form, the CDR3 reads TGTGCCAGCAGTTTGTTTTCCGACAGGAACTATGGCTACACCTTC. Amino acid sequence: CASSLFSDRNYGYTF.

The chain carries TRBV5-6 and TRBJ2-7; 7 bases are shared with TRBD1. Germline trimming cut 6 bases from V and 0 bases from J; bases unmatched to any gene: 12. The CDR3 is 16 amino acids. CDR1 is SGHDT and CDR2 is YYEEEE in the germline V gene. CDR3 residues: CASNTALGQSSYEQYF. In DNA, the CDR3 is TGTGCCAGCAACACAGCCCTGGGACAGAGCTCCTACGAGCAGTACTTC.

This sequence joins TRBV7-2 and TRBJ1-4; the match to TRBD1 covers 7 bases. This CDR3 is built from 13 residues. Germline CDR1 SGHTA, CDR2 FQGNSA. Losses at the gene ends were 4 bases for V and 6 bases for J; bases not matched to a gene: 2. The CDR3 protein is CASSYGTDEKLFF. CDR3 nucleotide sequence: TGTGCCAGCAGCTACGGGACAGATGAAAAACTGTTTTTT.

The V call is TRBV28, the J call TRBJ1-5, with D unclear. V lost 1 base to trimming and J lost 2 bases, with 6 bases between them. Looked up from germline, CDR1 is MDHEN and CDR2 is SYDVKM. The CDR3 sequence is 14 residues long. CDR3 region: CASSLLSGNQPQHF. The DNA for the CDR3 is TGTGCCAGCAGTTTATTAAGCGGCAATCAGCCCCAGCATTTT.

Only a few counts were recorded for this clone. J is TRBJ1-5 and V is TRBV4-2; D is uncertain. There are 20 residues in the CDR3. V was pared by 0 bases and J by 1 base, with 22 bases between. Germline CDR1 is LGHNA and CDR2 is YNFKEQ. CDR3 sequence reads: CASSQESLLGGLGSNQPQHF. As DNA, the CDR3 is TGTGCCAGCAGCCAAGAATCCCTCTTGGGAGGGTTGGGAAGCAATCAGCCCCAGCATTTT.